These 5 T cell receptor beta chains originate from one sample sequenced in a study of T-cell reconstitution after alpha-beta-depleted transplantation in children. Findings and caveats of the study: From newly produced T cells came most of the T-cell counts and diversity one year after transplant.

Unique molecular identifiers were incorporated during preparation of the TCRbeta library. Each CDR3 protein is one row after TCRdb ran MiXCR on the PCR reads. The sample has hundreds of thousands of distinct CDR3 sequences, 7.5% to 9% seen once. For these TCRs, the target antigens are not known. The source was peripheral blood, collected 360 days after TCRalphabeta/CD19-depleted stem cell transplant. The receptors originated from a female patient aged 2-15 years who had a stem cell transplant for Fanconi anemia, so the T cells may come from the graft donor.

This clonotype was counted only a few times. The chain uses TRBV6-1 and TRBJ1-5; D gene ambiguous. Germline V gene data show CDR1 as MNHNS and CDR2 as SASEGT. CDR3 length: 11 residues. The V end was cut by 8 bases, the J end by 11 bases, with 13 bases between. This chain's CDR3 is CASGGEVAQHF. The CDR3 DNA reads TGTGCCAGCGGAGGAGAGGTAGCCCAGCATTTT.

The V and J genes are TRBV6-9 and TRBJ1-2; a possible D gene is TRBD1 (5 bases). This CDR3 contains 14 residues. Trimming left V 8 bases short and J 12 bases short, with 25 bases between. Germline CDR1 and CDR2: MNHGY and SVAAGI. The CDR3 reads CASQGRGRPPRDTF. CDR3 DNA sequence: TGTGCCAGCCAGGGTAGGGGCAGACCTCCCCGTGACACCTTC.

This clonotype was recorded many times. The chain combines TRBV10-3 with TRBJ2-7; 9 nucleotides match TRBD1. V lost 2 bases to trimming and J lost 1 base; unmatched junction nucleotides: 6. The CDR3 covers 16 residues. Germline V lookup: CDR1 ENHRY, CDR2 SYGVKD. The CDR3 sequence: CAISEVGQGGSYEQYF. CDR3 DNA sequence: TGTGCCATCAGTGAGGTGGGACAGGGAGGGTCCTACGAGCAGTACTTC.

This clonotype was detected only a few times. The chain carries TRBV28 and TRBJ2-3, with D possibly matching TRBD1 (6 bases). The CDR3 is 16 amino acids. Germline V gene lookup returns CDR1 MDHEN and CDR2 SYDVKM. Trimming cost V 1 base and J 0 bases, with 11 bases left between them. CDR3 bases: TGTGCCAGCAGTTTATTCCAGGGGTATAGCACAGATACGCAGTATTTT. Protein sequence: CASSLFQGYSTDTQYF.

This clonotype was seen ten or more times. The J gene is TRBJ2-1, the V gene TRBV20-1; no clear D. The V gene lost 3 bases and the J gene lost 6 bases, with 6 bases spanning the gap. This CDR3 is 11 amino acids long. The germline CDR1 and CDR2 sequences are DFQATT and SNEGSKA (reference sequence). CDR3 residues: CSASVSNEQFF. The CDR3 DNA sequence: TGCAGTGCTAGTGTCTCCAATGAGCAGTTCTTC.